This T cell receptor (beta chain) was sequenced in a study of blood T cell repertoires in COVID-19. CDR1 SEHNR and CDR2 FQNEAQ come from the germline V gene (reference sequence). The CDR3 contains 13 residues. V was shortened by 3 bases and J by 3 bases, with 8 bases between the two germline ends. Data came from immunoSEQ multiplex PCR; TCRdb stores just in-frame clones and leaves some out. This sample yields roughly 150,000 clones, of which around 84% are seen a single time; over 2% belongs to the top ten. The clonotype originates from a woman of 80 years or more with COVID-19, enrolled during active disease. This chain connects TRBV7-9 to TRBJ2-5; D is ambiguous. Specimen: peripheral blood. The CDR3 region is CASSFTGEETQYF. The CDR3 region has the DNA TGTGCCAGCAGCTTTACCGGTGAAGAGACCCAGTACTTC. The full variable domain, completed using reference TRBV7-9 and TRBJ2-5, is DTGVSQNPRHKITKRGQNVTFRCDPISEHNRLYWYRQTLGQGPEFLTYFQNEAQLEKSRLLSDRFSAERPKGSFSTLEIQRTEQGDSAMYLCASSFTGEETQYFGPGTRLLVL.